Reported below is one T cell receptor (beta chain). The data belong to a study of shared clonotypes between healthy human individuals. The overall study: For every donor, three CD4 naive, three CD4 memory, two CD8 naive and one CD8 memory plates were used.

Original processing notes: With immunoSEQ giving junction-only sequences and no quality scores, filtering differed. Method: immunoSEQ multiplex PCR; TCRdb's copy keeps in-frame clones and lacks some. V, J and clone size derive from that table, while D and trimming were established from the DNA sequence. The sample lists about 2 million clones, roughly 94% occurring once. What was sequenced was naive CD4+ T cells sorted from blood. The subset denotes: CD45RA+ positively selected. The TCR originated in a man aged 18-30 years in good health.

The CDR3 spells CASSWTGTGDYEQYF. In nucleotides, the CDR3 is TGTGCCAGCAGCTGGACCGGGACAGGGGACTACGAGCAGTACTTC. The chain uses TRBV5-4 and TRBJ2-7, with 10 nucleotides matching TRBD1. The CDR3 sequence is 15 residues long. The germline gives CDR1 SGHNT, CDR2 YYREEE (reference sequence). Trimming took 3 bases from V and 3 from J; bases not matched to a gene: 6.